The 25 T cell receptor beta chains listed next were all sequenced from one sample in a study of blood T cell repertoires in COVID-19. The assay was immunoSEQ multiplex PCR, and TCRdb's table has in-frame clones only and misses some. This table has about 120,000 clones, around 79% appearing once. The material sequenced was peripheral blood. Receptors were obtained from a man between 65 and 79 years old with acute or convalescent COVID-19.

The chain combines TRBV19 with TRBJ2-5; D is undetermined. CDR1 is LNHDA, CDR2 SQIVND, per germline (reference sequence). This CDR3 comprises 13 residues. The V and J ends lost 5 bases and 7 bases respectively, with 14 bases between them. The chain's CDR3 is CASSQARLGTQYF. The CDR3 DNA follows: TGTGCCAGTAGTCAAGCCAGGCTTGGGACCCAGTACTTC. Looking up the rest from reference TRBV19 and TRBJ2-5 gives the full variable domain: DGGITQSPKYLFRKEGQNVTLSCEQNLNHDAMYWYRQDPGQGLRLIYYSQIVNDFQKGDIAEGYSVSREKKESFPLTVTSAQKNPTAFYLCASSQARLGTQYFGPGTRLLVL.

The V call is TRBV7-2, the J call TRBJ2-7, with TRBD2 matching 10 bases. This CDR3 is built from 15 residues. Germline-derived CDR1 and CDR2 are SGHTA and FQGNSA. J gave up 7 bases and V 4 bases, and 10 bases lay outside the gene matches. CDR3 protein: CASSWWAAGGDEQYF. The CDR3 DNA sequence: TGTGCCAGCAGCTGGTGGGCAGCGGGGGGGGATGAGCAGTACTTC. Full variable domain (missing parts from reference TRBV7-2 and TRBJ2-7): GAGVSQSPSNKVTEKGKDVELRCDPISGHTALYWYRQSLGQGLEFLIYFQGNSAPDKSGLPSDRFSAERTGGSVSTLTIQRTQQEDSAVYLCASSWWAAGGDEQYFGPGTRLTVT.

The J gene is TRBJ2-2, the V gene TRBV7-2; TRBD1 matches 7 bases. The CDR3 runs 14 residues. V was clipped by 2 bases and J by 6 bases; unmatched bases: 3. Germline values: CDR1 SGHTA, CDR2 FQGNSA. CDR3 DNA sequence: TGTGCCAGCAGCTTATTAGGGGGCCCCGGGGAGCTGTTTTTT. This translates into CASSLLGGPGELFF.

The rearrangement uses TRBV4-3 and TRBJ2-7; a possible D gene is TRBD1 (6 bases). The V end lost 1 base, the J end lost 2 bases, and 15 bases lay between the germline ends. CDR1 LGHNA and CDR2 YSLEER come from the germline V gene. This CDR3 comprises 16 residues. CDR3 in amino acids: CASSQGIGTNTYEQYF. The CDR3 DNA reads TGCGCCAGCAGCCAAGGCATCGGGACAAATACCTACGAGCAGTACTTC.

CDR3 in amino acids: CASSSSHGGYYGYTF. DNA of the CDR3: TGTGCCAGTAGCTCATCGCATGGGGGGTACTATGGCTACACCTTC. J is TRBJ1-2 and V is TRBV19, with D perhaps TRBD1 (5 bases). Germline CDR1 LNHDA, CDR2 SQIVND (reference sequence). V dropped 6 bases and J dropped 3 bases, with 17 bases sitting between them. This CDR3 is 15 amino acids long.

This chain links TRBV5-6 with TRBJ1-1; the match to TRBD1 covers 9 bases. Germline V CDR1 and CDR2: SGHDT, YYEEEE. The CDR3 spans 15 residues. The trim removed 1 base at V and 4 bases at J, leaving 5 bases unmatched. The CDR3 bases are TGTGCCAGCAGCTTGAGAGGGACAGGGTCCACTGAAGCTTTCTTT. Amino acids: CASSLRGTGSTEAFF.

A single count supports this clone. V gene TRBV5-4 combines with J gene TRBJ1-2; TRBD1 matches at 10 bases. The CDR3 extends over 16 amino acids. J gave up 2 bases and V 2 bases, and 6 bases lay outside the gene matches. Germline V gives CDR1 SGHNT, CDR2 YYREEE (reference sequence). CDR3 in DNA: TGTGCCAGCAGCTTACCTCCGGGACAGGGGAACTATGGCTACACCTTC. It encodes CASSLPPGQGNYGYTF.

The chain uses TRBV11-3 and TRBJ2-3; D is unresolved. CDR1 is SGHNT and CDR2 is YENEEA in the germline V gene. V was pared by 7 bases and J by 6 bases, with 17 bases between. The CDR3 is 14 residues long. CDR3 protein: CASNSERIKDTQYF. In DNA, the CDR3 is TGTGCCAGCAACTCCGAGCGAATTAAGGATACGCAGTATTTT.

The rearrangement links TRBV9 to TRBJ2-1; 9 bases are shared with TRBD2. Germline V gene data show CDR1 as SGDLS and CDR2 as YYNGEE. This CDR3 is 15 amino acids long. The junction had 3 bases not matched to a gene; V was cut back by 2 bases and J by 3 bases. CDR3 DNA sequence: TGTGCCAGCAGCGTTAGCGGGGGAGACTACAATGAGCAGTTCTTC. Translating it yields CASSVSGGDYNEQFF.

V gene TRBV15 combines with J gene TRBJ2-1; 8 bases match TRBD2. Germline assignment: CDR1 LNHNV and CDR2 YYDKDF (reference sequence). J was trimmed by 7 bases and V by 0 bases; bases with no gene match: 11. This CDR3 is 17 amino acids long. CDR3 sequence (DNA): TGTGCCACCAGCAGAGAGAAGCGGGGGACCCTATGGAATGAGCAGTTCTTC. As protein: CATSREKRGTLWNEQFF.

This clone has a handful of counts. V is TRBV5-1 and J is TRBJ2-5, with 7 bases aligning to TRBD1. Germline-derived CDR1 and CDR2 are SGHRS and YFSETQ. CDR3 size: 15 residues. Trimming took 4 bases from V and 2 from J; bases not matched to a gene: 8. In DNA form, the CDR3 reads TGCGCCAGCAGCGTGATTCCGGGACAGCAAGAGACCCAGTACTTC. Translation gives CASSVIPGQQETQYF.

J is TRBJ1-3 and V is TRBV9, with D hard to call. The CDR3 has 13 amino acids. Trimming left V 3 bases short and J 7 bases short, with 11 bases between. From germline, CDR1 is SGDLS and CDR2 YYNGEE. The CDR3, as DNA: TGTGCCAGCAGCGGAGCGGGCTTTAACACCATATATTTT. Amino acids: CASSGAGFNTIYF.

The gene calls are TRBV5-4 and TRBJ2-7, with 12 bases identical to TRBD2. Per the germline V gene, CDR1 is SGHNT and CDR2 is YYREEE (reference sequence). The CDR3 totals 16 residues. J was trimmed by 0 bases and V by 4 bases; bases with no gene match: 5. CDR3 residues: CASSPGLAGASYEQYF. CDR3 bases: TGTGCCAGCAGCCCGGGACTAGCGGGCGCCTCCTACGAGCAGTACTTC.

This clone was counted a single time. Other nucleotide sequences from this sample produce the same CDR3. The chain combines TRBV19 with TRBJ2-3; a weak D match, TRBD2 (5 bases). Deletions cut 3 bases from V and 3 bases from J, with 10 bases between. From germline, CDR1 is LNHDA and CDR2 SQIVND (reference sequence). The CDR3 consists of 14 residues. CDR3 DNA sequence: TGTGCCAGTAGTATGGGGAGCTTTACAGATACGCAGTATTTT. It specifies CASSMGSFTDTQYF.

CDR3 sequence: CASSTDRGTEAFF. In DNA, the CDR3 is TGTGCCAGCAGCACTGACAGGGGGACTGAAGCTTTCTTT. The chain combines TRBV12-3 or TRBV12-4 with TRBJ1-1, with 9 nucleotides matching TRBD1. The CDR3 loop spans 13 amino acids. V lost 6 bases to trimming and J lost 5 bases; unmatched junction nucleotides: 4.

This rearrangement joins TRBV5-8 to TRBJ1-5; no clear D gene. Trimming took off 1 base at V and 5 bases at J, with 10 bases between the two ends. Germline values: CDR1 SGHTS, CDR2 YDEGEE. The CDR3 spans 14 residues. The CDR3 DNA is TGTGCCAGCAGCTTGTCGGGGTTTCATCAGCCCCAGCATTTT. Amino acid sequence: CASSLSGFHQPQHF.

The V and J genes are TRBV7-2 and TRBJ1-1; the D gene is possibly TRBD1 (5 bases). Germline assignment: CDR1 SGHTA and CDR2 FQGNSA. CDR3 length: 16 amino acids. Trimming shortened V by 6 bases and J by 4 bases, and 21 bases separated the two germline ends. CDR3: CASSSDIWGKGTEAFF. CDR3 nucleotides: TGTGCCAGCAGTTCGGACATATGGGGAAAGGGCACTGAAGCTTTCTTT.

J is TRBJ2-5 and V is TRBV6-1; TRBD2 matches 8 bases. V lost 2 bases and J lost 5; bases outside the gene matches: 10. The CDR3 length is 16 residues. CDR1 MNHNS and CDR2 SASEGT come from the germline V gene. The CDR3 nucleotides are TGTGCCAGCAGTGAAAACGTAGGGACTAGTTTTGAGACCCAGTACTTC. Protein product: CASSENVGTSFETQYF.

The CDR3 region has the DNA TGTGCCAGCAGTTTATGGACTGCTGAAGCTTTCTTT. Translated: CASSLWTAEAFF. The chain combines TRBV28 with TRBJ1-1; D unresolved. CDR1 is MDHEN, CDR2 SYDVKM, per germline. This CDR3 contains 12 residues. Trimming pared 0 bases from V and 6 bases from J, leaving 5 bases between.

The chain recombines TRBV7-3 with TRBJ2-6; tentative D call: TRBD1 (5 bases). The CDR3 sequence is 17 residues long. The germline V gene has CDR1 SGHTA and CDR2 FQGTGA. The V end was cut by 5 bases, the J end by 3 bases, with 17 bases between. CDR3 region: CASSPPEAGLGANVLTF. DNA of the CDR3: TGTGCCAGCAGCCCACCTGAGGCAGGGCTTGGGGCCAACGTCCTGACTTTC.

The V and J genes are TRBV9 and TRBJ1-4; TRBD1 might be the D (5 bases). This CDR3 contains 15 residues. In germline, CDR1 is SGDLS, CDR2 YYNGEE. Trimming left V 0 bases short and J 8 bases short, with 14 bases between. In nucleotides, the CDR3 is TGTGCCAGCAGCGTAGGAGCCGACCGGGGGGAAAAACTGTTTTTT. It yields the protein CASSVGADRGEKLFF.

The chain is built from TRBV3-1 (or the pseudogene TRBV3-2) and TRBJ1-5; tentatively, D is TRBD1 (6 bases). Germline assignment: CDR1 LGHDT and CDR2 YNNKEL (reference sequence). The V end was cut by 1 base, the J end by 11 bases, with 12 bases between. This CDR3 is built from 13 residues. CDR3 in amino acids: CASSQGAGTTQHF. In DNA form, the CDR3 reads TGTGCCAGCAGCCAAGGGGCCGGGACAACCCAGCATTTT.

The chain combines TRBV7-2 with TRBJ2-3; 13 bases fit TRBD2. CDR3 length: 16 residues. With 3 bases clipped from V and 3 bases from J, the junction kept 3 bases outside the gene matches. Germline V gives CDR1 SGHTA, CDR2 FQGNSA. The CDR3 protein is CASSFQGLAGTDTQYF. For the CDR3, the DNA is TGTGCCAGCAGCTTCCAGGGACTAGCGGGGACAGATACGCAGTATTTT.

A few counts support this clone. The gene calls are TRBV9 and TRBJ1-3; D gene ambiguous. Germline values: CDR1 SGDLS, CDR2 YYNGEE. Trimming left V 2 bases short and J 7 bases short, with 13 bases between. The CDR3 is 14 amino acids. CDR3 region: CASSVGRRDNTIYF. CDR3 nucleotides: TGTGCCAGCAGCGTCGGACGGCGGGATAACACCATATATTTT.

The chain has TRBV20-1 and TRBJ1-2; D possibly corresponds to TRBD1 (5 bases). Germline V gene data show CDR1 as DFQATT and CDR2 as SNEGSKA (reference sequence). The CDR3 length is 11 residues. Trimming cost V 5 bases and J 8 bases, with 12 bases left between them. The CDR3 DNA sequence: TGCAGTGCTGATGGGGCCGGGGGCTACACCTTC. Its protein product is CSADGAGGYTF.